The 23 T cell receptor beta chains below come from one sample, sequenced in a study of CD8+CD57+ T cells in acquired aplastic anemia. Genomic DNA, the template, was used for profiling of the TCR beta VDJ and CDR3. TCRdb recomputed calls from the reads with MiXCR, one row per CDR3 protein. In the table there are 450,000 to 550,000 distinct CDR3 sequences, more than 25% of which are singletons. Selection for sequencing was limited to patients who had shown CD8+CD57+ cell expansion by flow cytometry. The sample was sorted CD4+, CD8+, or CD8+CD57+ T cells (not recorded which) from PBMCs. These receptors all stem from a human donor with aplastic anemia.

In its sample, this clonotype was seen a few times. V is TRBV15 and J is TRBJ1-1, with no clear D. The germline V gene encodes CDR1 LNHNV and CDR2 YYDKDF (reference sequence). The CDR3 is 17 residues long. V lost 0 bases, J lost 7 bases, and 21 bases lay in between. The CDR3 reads CATSRDQGYGQASEAFF. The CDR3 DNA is TGTGCCACCAGCAGAGATCAAGGATACGGTCAGGCCAGTGAAGCTTTCTTT.

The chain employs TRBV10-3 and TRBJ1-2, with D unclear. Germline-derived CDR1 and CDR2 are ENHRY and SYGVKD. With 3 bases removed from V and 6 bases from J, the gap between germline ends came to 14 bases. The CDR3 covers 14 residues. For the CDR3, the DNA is TGTGCCATCAGTGAAAATTGGCAGGTTAATGGCTACACCTTC. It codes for CAISENWQVNGYTF.

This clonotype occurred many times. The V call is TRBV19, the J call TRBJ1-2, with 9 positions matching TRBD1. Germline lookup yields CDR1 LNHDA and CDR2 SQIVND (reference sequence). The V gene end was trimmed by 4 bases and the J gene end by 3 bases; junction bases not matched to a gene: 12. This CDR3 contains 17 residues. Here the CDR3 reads CASSTYRGRDPYYGYTF. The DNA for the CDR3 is TGTGCCAGTAGTACTTACAGGGGGCGAGACCCCTACTATGGCTACACCTTC.

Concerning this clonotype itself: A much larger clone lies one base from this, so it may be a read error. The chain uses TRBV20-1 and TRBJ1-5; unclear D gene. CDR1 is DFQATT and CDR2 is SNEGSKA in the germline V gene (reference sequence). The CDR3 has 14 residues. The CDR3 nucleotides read TGCGGTGCTAGAGGATCGGGTAGTAATCAGCCCCAGCATTTT. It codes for CGARGSGSNQPQHF.

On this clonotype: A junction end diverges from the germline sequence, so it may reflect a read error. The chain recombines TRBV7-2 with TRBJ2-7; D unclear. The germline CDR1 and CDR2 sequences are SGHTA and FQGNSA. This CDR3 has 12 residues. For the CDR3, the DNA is TGTGTCAGCAGCTTGGGCTCCTACGAGCAGTACTTC. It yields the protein CVSSLGSYEQYF.

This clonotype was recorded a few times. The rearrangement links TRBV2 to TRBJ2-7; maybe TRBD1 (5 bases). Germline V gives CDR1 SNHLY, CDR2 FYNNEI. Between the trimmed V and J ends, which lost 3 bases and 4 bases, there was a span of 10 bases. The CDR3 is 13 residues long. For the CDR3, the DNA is TGTGCCAGCAGTGACAGGGCGGTATACGAGCAGTACTTC. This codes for CASSDRAVYEQYF. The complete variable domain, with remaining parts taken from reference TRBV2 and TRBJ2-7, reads EPEVTQTPSHQVTQMGQEVILRCVPISNHLYFYWYRQILGQKVEFLVSFYNNEISEKSEIFDDQFSVERPDGSNFTLKIRSTKLEDSAMYFCASSDRAVYEQYFGPGTRLTVT.

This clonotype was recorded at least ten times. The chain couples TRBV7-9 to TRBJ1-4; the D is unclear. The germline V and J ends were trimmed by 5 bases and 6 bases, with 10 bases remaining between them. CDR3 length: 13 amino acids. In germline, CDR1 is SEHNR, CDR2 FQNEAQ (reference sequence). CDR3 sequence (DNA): TGTGCCAGCAGCCGCCGTCTAGATGAAAAACTGTTTTTT. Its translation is CASSRRLDEKLFF.

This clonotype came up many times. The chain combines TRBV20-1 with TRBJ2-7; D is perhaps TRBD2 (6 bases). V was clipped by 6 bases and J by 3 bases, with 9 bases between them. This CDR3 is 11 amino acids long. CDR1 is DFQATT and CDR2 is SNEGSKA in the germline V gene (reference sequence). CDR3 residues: CSATGVYEQYF. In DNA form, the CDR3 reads TGCAGTGCAACGGGGGTCTACGAGCAGTACTTC.

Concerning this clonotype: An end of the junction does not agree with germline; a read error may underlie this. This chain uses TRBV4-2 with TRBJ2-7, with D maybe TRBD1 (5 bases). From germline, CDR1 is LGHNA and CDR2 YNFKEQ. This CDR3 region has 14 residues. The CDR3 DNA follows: TGTGCCAGCAGCCAAGATCTTACAGGCTACGAGCAGCACTTC. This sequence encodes CASSQDLTGYEQHF.

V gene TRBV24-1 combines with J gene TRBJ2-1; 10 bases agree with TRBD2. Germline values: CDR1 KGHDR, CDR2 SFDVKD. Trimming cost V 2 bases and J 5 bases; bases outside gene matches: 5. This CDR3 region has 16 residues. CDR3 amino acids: CATSDSLAGWHNEQFF. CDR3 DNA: TGTGCCACCAGTGATTCACTAGCGGGGTGGCACAATGAGCAGTTCTTC.

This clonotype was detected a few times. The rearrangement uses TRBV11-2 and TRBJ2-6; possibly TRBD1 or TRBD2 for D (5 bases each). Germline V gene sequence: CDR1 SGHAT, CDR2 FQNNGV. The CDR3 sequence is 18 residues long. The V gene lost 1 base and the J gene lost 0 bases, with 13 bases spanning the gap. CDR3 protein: CASSLGGTGNSGANVLTF. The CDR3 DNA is TGTGCCAGCAGCTTAGGAGGGACGGGAAACTCTGGGGCCAACGTCCTGACTTTC.

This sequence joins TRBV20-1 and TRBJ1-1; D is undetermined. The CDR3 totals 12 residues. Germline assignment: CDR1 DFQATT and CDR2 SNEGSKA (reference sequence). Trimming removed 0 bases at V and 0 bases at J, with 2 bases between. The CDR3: CSARDLNTEAFF. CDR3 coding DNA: TGCAGTGCTAGAGACCTGAACACTGAAGCTTTCTTT.

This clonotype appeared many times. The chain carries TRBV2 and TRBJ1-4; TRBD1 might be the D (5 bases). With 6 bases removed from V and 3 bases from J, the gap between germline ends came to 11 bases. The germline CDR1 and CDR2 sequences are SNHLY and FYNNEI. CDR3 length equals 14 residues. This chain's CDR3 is CASSEGMANEKLFF. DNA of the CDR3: TGTGCCAGCAGCGAGGGGATGGCTAATGAAAAACTGTTTTTT.

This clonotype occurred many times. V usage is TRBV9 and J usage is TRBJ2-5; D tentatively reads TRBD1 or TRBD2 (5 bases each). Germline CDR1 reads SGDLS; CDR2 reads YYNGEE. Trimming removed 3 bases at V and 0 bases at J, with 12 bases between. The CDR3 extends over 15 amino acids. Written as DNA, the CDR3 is TGTGCCAGCAGCGGGGGACGAATTAACCAAGAGACCCAGTACTTC. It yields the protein CASSGGRINQETQYF.

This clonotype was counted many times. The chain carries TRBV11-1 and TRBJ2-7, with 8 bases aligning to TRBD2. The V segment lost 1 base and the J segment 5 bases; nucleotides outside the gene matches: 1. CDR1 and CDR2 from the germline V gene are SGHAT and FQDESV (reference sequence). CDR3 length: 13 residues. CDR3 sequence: CASSLVAGNEQYF. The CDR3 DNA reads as TGTGCCAGCAGCTTAGTAGCGGGAAACGAGCAGTACTTC.

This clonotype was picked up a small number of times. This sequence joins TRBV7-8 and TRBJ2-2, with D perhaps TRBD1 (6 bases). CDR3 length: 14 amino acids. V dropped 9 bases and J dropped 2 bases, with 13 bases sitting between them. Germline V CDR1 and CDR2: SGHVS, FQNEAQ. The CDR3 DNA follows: TGTGCCAGTTTCAGGACAGCTAACACCGGGGAGCTGTTTTTT. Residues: CASFRTANTGELFF.

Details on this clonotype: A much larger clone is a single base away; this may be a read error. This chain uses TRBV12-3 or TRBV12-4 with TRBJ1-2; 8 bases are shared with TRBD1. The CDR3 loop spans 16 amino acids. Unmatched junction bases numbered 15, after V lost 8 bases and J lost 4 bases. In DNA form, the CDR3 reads TGTGCCAGCCGCCAAGATAGGACAGGGAGCGGCTATGGCTACACCTTC. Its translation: CASRQDRTGSGYGYTF.

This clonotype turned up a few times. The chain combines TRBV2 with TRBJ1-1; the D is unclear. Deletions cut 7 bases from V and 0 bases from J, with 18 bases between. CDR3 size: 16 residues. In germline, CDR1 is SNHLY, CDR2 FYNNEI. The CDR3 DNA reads TGTGCCAGCATTGACCTTGGACGGACTATGAACACTGAAGCTTTCTTT. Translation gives CASIDLGRTMNTEAFF.

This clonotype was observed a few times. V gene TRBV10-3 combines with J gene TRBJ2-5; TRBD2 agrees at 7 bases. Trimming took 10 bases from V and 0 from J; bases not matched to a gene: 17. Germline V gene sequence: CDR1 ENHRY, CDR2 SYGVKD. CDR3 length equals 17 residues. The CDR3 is CASSQARGGLYQETQYF. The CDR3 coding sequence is TGTGCCAGCAGCCAAGCCCGCGGGGGATTGTACCAAGAGACCCAGTACTTC.

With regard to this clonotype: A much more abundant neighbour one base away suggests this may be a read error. This CDR3 is CAITDDLGEPYNEQYF. The CDR3 coding sequence is TGTGCCATCACCGACGACCTAGGCGAACCCTACAATGAGCAGTACTTC. This sequence joins TRBV10-3 and TRBJ2-1; D unresolved. Near its end, the DNA agrees better with TRBJ2-7, so the J call may be wrong. This CDR3 is 16 amino acids long. The germline CDR1 and CDR2 sequences are ENHRY and SYGVKD.

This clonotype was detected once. CDR3 residues: CASSEKGRNEQFF. The CDR3 nucleotides are TGTGCCAGCAGTGAAAAGGGTCGCAATGAGCAGTTCTTC. The J gene is TRBJ2-1, the V gene TRBV14, with D unclear. Germline CDR1 is SGHDN and CDR2 is FVKESK. V was cut by 6 bases and J by 6 bases, with 12 bases left in between. The CDR3 is 13 amino acids.

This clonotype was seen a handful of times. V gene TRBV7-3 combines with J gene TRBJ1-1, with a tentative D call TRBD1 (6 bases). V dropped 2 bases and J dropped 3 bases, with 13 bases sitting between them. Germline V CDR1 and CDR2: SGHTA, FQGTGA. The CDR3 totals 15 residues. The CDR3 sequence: CASSLLSGADTEAFF. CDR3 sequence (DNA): TGTGCCAGCAGCTTATTGTCAGGGGCGGACACTGAAGCTTTCTTT.

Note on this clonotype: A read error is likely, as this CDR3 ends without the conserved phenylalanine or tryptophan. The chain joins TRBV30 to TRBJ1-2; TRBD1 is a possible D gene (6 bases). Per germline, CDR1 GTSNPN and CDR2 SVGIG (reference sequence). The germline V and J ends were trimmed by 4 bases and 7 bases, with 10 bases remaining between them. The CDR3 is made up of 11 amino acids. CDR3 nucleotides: TGTGCCTGGATGGGGGGCGGTGGCTACACCTCC. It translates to CAWMGGGGYTS.